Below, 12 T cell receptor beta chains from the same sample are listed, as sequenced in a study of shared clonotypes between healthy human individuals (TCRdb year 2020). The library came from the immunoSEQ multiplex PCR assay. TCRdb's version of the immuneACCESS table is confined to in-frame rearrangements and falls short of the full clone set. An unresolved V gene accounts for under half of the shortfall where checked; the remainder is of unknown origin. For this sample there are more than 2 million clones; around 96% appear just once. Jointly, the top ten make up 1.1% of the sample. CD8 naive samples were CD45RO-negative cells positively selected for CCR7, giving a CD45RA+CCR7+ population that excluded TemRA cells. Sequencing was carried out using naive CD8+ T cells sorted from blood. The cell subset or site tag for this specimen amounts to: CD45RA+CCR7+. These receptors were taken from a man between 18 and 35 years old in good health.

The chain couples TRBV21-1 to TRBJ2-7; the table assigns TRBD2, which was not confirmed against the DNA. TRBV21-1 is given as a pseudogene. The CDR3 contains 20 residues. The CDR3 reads CASSGREKNTNPIPTYEQYF. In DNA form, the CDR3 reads TGTGCCAGCAGCGGGAGGGAGAAGAATACCAACCCAATCCCGACCTACGAGCAGTACTTC.

The CDR3 bases are TGTGCCAGCAGTCCCGAGGGTGGCAATCAGCCCCAGCATTTT. Its translation: CASSPEGGNQPQHF. The chain recombines TRBV7-9 with TRBJ1-5; D uncertain. CDR3 length equals 14 residues. Germline V CDR1 and CDR2: SEHNR, FQNEAQ (reference sequence). Trimming took 6 bases from V and 2 from J, leaving 11 bases between them.

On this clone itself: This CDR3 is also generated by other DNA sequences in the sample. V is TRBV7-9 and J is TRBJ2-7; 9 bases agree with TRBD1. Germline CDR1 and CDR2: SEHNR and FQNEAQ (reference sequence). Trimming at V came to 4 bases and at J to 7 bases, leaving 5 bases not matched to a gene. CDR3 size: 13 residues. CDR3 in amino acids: CASSSTGGYEQYF. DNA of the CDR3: TGTGCCAGCAGCTCGACAGGGGGGTATGAGCAGTACTTC.

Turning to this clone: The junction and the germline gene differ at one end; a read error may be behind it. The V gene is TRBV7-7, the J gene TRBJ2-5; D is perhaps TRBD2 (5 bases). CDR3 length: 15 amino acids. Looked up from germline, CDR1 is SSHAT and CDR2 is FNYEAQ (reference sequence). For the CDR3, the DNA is TGTGCTAGCAGCTTAGACCATAGTGCGGGTGAGACCCAGTACTTC. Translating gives CASSLDHSAGETQYF.

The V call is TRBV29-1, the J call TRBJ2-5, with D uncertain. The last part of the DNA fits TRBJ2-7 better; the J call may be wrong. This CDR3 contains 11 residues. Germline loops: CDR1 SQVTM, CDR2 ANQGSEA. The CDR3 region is CSDQPGYEQYF. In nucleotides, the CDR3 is TGCAGCGACCAGCCAGGCTACGAGCAGTACTTC.

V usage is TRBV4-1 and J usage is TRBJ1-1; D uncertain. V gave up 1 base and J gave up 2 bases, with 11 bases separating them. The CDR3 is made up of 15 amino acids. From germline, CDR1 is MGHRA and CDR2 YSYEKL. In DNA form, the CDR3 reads TGCGCCAGCAGCCAAGTCCCAGACTTAAACACTGAAGCTTTCTTT. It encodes CASSQVPDLNTEAFF.

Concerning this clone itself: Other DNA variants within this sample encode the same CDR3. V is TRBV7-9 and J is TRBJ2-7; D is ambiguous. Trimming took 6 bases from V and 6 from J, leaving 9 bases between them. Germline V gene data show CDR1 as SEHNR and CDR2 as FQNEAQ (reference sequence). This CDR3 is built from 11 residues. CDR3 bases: TGTGCCAGCAGTGGCGGCTCCGAGCAGTACTTC. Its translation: CASSGGSEQYF.

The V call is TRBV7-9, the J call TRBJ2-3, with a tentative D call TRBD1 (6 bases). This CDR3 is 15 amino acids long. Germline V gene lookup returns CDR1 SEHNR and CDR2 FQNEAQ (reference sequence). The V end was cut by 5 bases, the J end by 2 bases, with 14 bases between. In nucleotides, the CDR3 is TGTGCCAGCAGCCCAAACAGGGAAGCCACAGATACGCAGTATTTT. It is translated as CASSPNREATDTQYF.

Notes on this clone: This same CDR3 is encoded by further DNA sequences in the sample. CDR3 amino acids: CASSLGEGDGYTF. The CDR3 nucleotides read TGTGCCAGCAGCCTGGGAGAAGGGGATGGCTACACCTTC. The chain recombines TRBV7-9 with TRBJ1-2, with D maybe TRBD1 (5 bases). CDR1 and CDR2 from the germline V gene are SEHNR and FQNEAQ (reference sequence). This CDR3 is built from 13 residues. V dropped 5 bases and J dropped 6 bases, with 13 bases sitting between them.

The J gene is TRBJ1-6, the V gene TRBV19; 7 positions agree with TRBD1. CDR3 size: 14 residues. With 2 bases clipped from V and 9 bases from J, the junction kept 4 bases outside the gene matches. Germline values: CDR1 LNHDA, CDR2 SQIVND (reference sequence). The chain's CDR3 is CASSILQGISPLHF. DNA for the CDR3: TGTGCCAGTAGTATATTACAGGGGATTTCACCCCTCCACTTT.

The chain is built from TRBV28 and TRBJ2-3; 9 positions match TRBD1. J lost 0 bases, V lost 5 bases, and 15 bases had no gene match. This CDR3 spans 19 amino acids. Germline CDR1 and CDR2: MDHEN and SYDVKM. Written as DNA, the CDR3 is TGTGCCAGCAGTCCAATTACAGGGGGCATGGACTCTAGCACAGATACGCAGTATTTT. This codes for CASSPITGGMDSSTDTQYF.

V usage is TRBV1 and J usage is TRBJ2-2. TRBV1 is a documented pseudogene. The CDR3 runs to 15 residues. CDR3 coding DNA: TGCACCAGCAGCCAAGATCAAGGGTCGGCCGGGGAGCTGTTTTTT. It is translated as CTSSQDQGSAGELFF.